These T cell receptor beta chains were read from a single sample in a study of identifying expanded T cells in peripheral blood. Some clones are missing from TCRdb's copy, which holds only in-frame ones; the method was immunoSEQ multiplex PCR. The table includes 95,000 to 150,000 clones, 84% detected once. The sequencing sample was made of blood. The receptors were sampled from a person between 18 and 69 years old in good health. Both conserved end residues are part of each CDR3. The D gene is left open where the match is weak. Not all rows give a size; the values are once, few, many and, for expanded clones, a class.

d_call	v_call	clone_size	j_call	cdr3_nt	cdr3_aa
-	TRBV10-3	-	TRBJ1-1	TGTGCCATCAGTGAGTACGGGGAAGCTTTCTTT	CAISEYGEAFF
-	TRBV2	few	TRBJ2-5	TGTGCCAGCTCATTGGGGAGAGAGACCCAGTACTTC	CASSLGRETQYF
-	TRBV7-2	-	TRBJ1-2	TGTGCCAGCAGCTTCGGGGCCAACTATGGCTACACCTTC	CASSFGANYGYTF
-	TRBV9	-	TRBJ1-1	TGTGCCAGCAGCGTAGGAGGTCCGGGGAAGTCGGCTTTCTTT	CASSVGGPGKSAFF
TRBD2	TRBV29-1	-	TRBJ2-2	TGCAGCGTTGTGACCCCGCCAGCGGGGGGTACCGGGGAGCTGTTTTTT	CSVVTPPAGGTGELFF
-	TRBV30	-	TRBJ1-1	TGTGCCTGGAGAATTAGGCCAGGGAATACTGAAGCTTTCTTT	CAWRIRPGNTEAFF
-	TRBV7-2	once	TRBJ1-2	TGTGCCAGCAGCTTAGCACAGGAATATGGCTACACCTTC	CASSLAQEYGYTF
-	TRBV7-2	-	TRBJ1-4	TGTGCCAGCAGCCGCCGTATGAGGGGGGAAGAAAAACTGTTTTTT	CASSRRMRGEEKLFF
TRBD2	TRBV4-1	few	TRBJ2-7	TGCGCCAGCAGCCAAGGACTAGCGGGGATCTACGAGCAGTACTTC	CASSQGLAGIYEQYF
TRBD2	TRBV6-5	large	TRBJ2-1	TGTGCCAGCAGTTACTCCTCGGGACTAGCAAACGAGCAGTTCTTC	CASSYSSGLANEQFF
TRBD2	TRBV9	-	TRBJ2-3	TGTGCCAGCAGTGAATCTAGCGGGGGCTTGGCAGATACGCAGTATTTT	CASSESSGGLADTQYF
TRBD1	TRBV4-3	-	TRBJ1-1	TGCGCCAGCAGCCAAGGACTTGTCAGCGACAGGGGCACCCCTGAAGCTTTCTTT	CASSQGLVSDRGTPEAFF
-	TRBV5-1	-	TRBJ2-7	TGCGCCAGCAGCTTGACCCCGGACTCCTACGAGCAGTACTTC	CASSLTPDSYEQYF
-	TRBV7-9	-	TRBJ1-2	TGTGCCAGCAGCACGTACGACCCGTTAGGGGACTATGGCTACACCTTC	CASSTYDPLGDYGYTF
TRBD2	TRBV7-9	-	TRBJ2-3	TGTGCCAGCCTAGCGGGGGGCTCCACAGATACGCAGTATTTT	CASLAGGSTDTQYF
TRBD1	TRBV12-5	-	TRBJ2-2	TGTGCTAGTGGTTTGCGAGAGCGACAGGGGAGGTCCGGGGAGCTGTTTTTT	CASGLRERQGRSGELFF
TRBD1	TRBV19	-	TRBJ1-2	TGTGCCAGTACCATGGGACAGGGGGATGGCTACACCTTC	CASTMGQGDGYTF
TRBD1	TRBV19	-	TRBJ1-4	TGTGCCAGTAGCGATTCCGGGACAGGGATTGAAAAACTGTTTTTT	CASSDSGTGIEKLFF
-	TRBV6-1	-	TRBJ1-5	TGTGCCAGCAGTGAAGCCCGACACAGCGTCGATAGCAATCAGCCCCAGCATTTT	CASSEARHSVDSNQPQHF
TRBD2	TRBV7-2	-	TRBJ2-3	TGTGCCAGTCAGGCGGGGGGCGGACTCACAGATACGCAGTATTTT	CASQAGGGLTDTQYF
-	TRBV5-8	once	TRBJ2-7	TGTGCCAGCAGCTTCGCGGAAGACGGAAGCTACGAGCAGTACTTC	CASSFAEDGSYEQYF
-	TRBV10-3	-	TRBJ2-7	TGTGCCAGACCTTCCTACGAGCAGTACTTC	CARPSYEQYF
TRBD1	TRBV4-1	-	TRBJ1-5	TGCGCCAGCAGCCAAGTTGGGGACAGGGGGATTCTTCAGCATTTT	CASSQVGDRGILQHF
-	TRBV7-2	-	TRBJ2-7	TGTGCCAGCAGCTTGAGAGGACGAATGGGGGAGCAGTACTTC	CASSLRGRMGEQYF
-	TRBV29-1	medium-sized	TRBJ2-7	TGCAGCGTGAGAGGGACAGAGGGAGGCGAGCAGTACTTC	CSVRGTEGGEQYF
-	TRBV5-1	-	TRBJ2-7	TGCGCCAGCAGCTGGGGACCTGGCTACGAGCAGTACTTC	CASSWGPGYEQYF
-	TRBV2	-	TRBJ1-2	TGTGCCAGCAGTATACCGCCGGGAGGCTACACCTTC	CASSIPPGGYTF
TRBD1	TRBV2	-	TRBJ1-2	TGTGCCAGCACAATCCAACCCTGGGGACAGAGTAATGGCTACACCTTC	CASTIQPWGQSNGYTF
-	TRBV5-5	-	TRBJ1-1	TGTGCCAGCAGGCGGGACCGGGACACTGAAGCTTTCTTT	CASRRDRDTEAFF
TRBD2	TRBV6-6	-	TRBJ2-3	TGTGCCAGTAGCGGGGGGGAAATAGATACGCAGTATTTT	CASSGGEIDTQYF
-	TRBV13	-	TRBJ2-3	TGTGCCAGCAGCTTAGGCACTACCGGGTACACAGATACGCAGTATTTT	CASSLGTTGYTDTQYF
-	TRBV6-5	-	TRBJ2-3	TGTGCCAGCAGGAACTGGGGGGCTAGCACAGATACGCAGTATTTT	CASRNWGASTDTQYF
-	TRBV2	-	TRBJ1-5	TGTGCCAGCAGTGATGGTAAGGGCAATCAGCCCCAGCATTTT	CASSDGKGNQPQHF
TRBD1	TRBV7-9	-	TRBJ1-1	TGTGCCAGCAGCCTAGGAACTACTACATGGACAGGGGGCCTTGAAGCTTTCTTT	CASSLGTTTWTGGLEAFF
-	TRBV27	-	TRBJ1-6	TGTGCCAGCAGTCCAGCTTGGGACAACCTTACCCGGAGGGCACCCCTCCACTTT	CASSPAWDNLTRRAPLHF
-	TRBV5-6	-	TRBJ1-6	TGTGCCAGCAGCTGGGGCGGGCAGGGACAATCACCCCTCCACTTT	CASSWGGQGQSPLHF
TRBD1	TRBV2	-	TRBJ2-7	TGTGCAATAAAGAGAGGTCAGGGGGCCGGTTACGAGCAGTACTTC	CAIKRGQGAGYEQYF
-	TRBV27	-	TRBJ1-5	TGTGCCAGCAGTTTAATAGTTAATCAGCCCCAGCATTTT	CASSLIVNQPQHF
-	TRBV10-3	-	TRBJ1-3	TGTGCCATCAGTGAAGGTCCAAATTCTGGAAACACCATATATTTT	CAISEGPNSGNTIYF